These 28 T cell receptor beta chains came from one sample sequenced in a study of T cell repertoires in cytomegalovirus infection. TCRdb ran MiXCR on the reads and lists one entry per CDR3 protein. The data contain roughly 570,000 distinct CDR3 sequences, roughly 43% of them seen just once; the ten biggest clones take up 48%. Their antigens are not known. The sequencing used cultured PBMCs, collected from culture after CMV antigen stimulation. The receptors derive from a human donor in good health (CMV status not recorded). Some clones in this sample may be carry-over from other donors' samples.

The chain has TRBV7-6 and TRBJ2-1; possibly TRBD1 for D (6 bases). The CDR3 contains 13 residues. Germline-derived CDR1 and CDR2 are SGHVS and FNYEAQ. Trimming removed 5 bases at V and 10 bases at J, with 15 bases between. Here the CDR3 reads CASSASRGREQFF. CDR3 DNA: TGTGCCAGCAGCGCGAGCAGGGGAAGGGAGCAGTTCTTC.

This chain joins TRBV18 and TRBJ1-3; the D gene is possibly TRBD1 (5 bases). There are 18 residues in the CDR3. Germline-derived CDR1 and CDR2 are KGHSH and LQKENI. With 4 bases removed from V and 1 base from J, the gap between germline ends came to 20 bases. CDR3 bases: TGTGCCAGCTCACTTGACAGCATTCGCCTCCTATCTGGAAACACCATATATTTT. Its translation: CASSLDSIRLLSGNTIYF.

This clonotype occurred a few times. The genes are TRBV7-8 and TRBJ2-7, with 9 bases fitting TRBD1. Germline CDR1 SGHVS, CDR2 FQNEAQ. The V segment lost 1 base and the J segment 5 bases; nucleotides outside the gene matches: 6. This CDR3 region has 15 residues. CDR3 DNA: TGTGCCAGCAGCTTAGGGGGACAGGGCAGGGACGAGCAGTACTTC. Protein product: CASSLGGQGRDEQYF.

This sequence joins TRBV7-2 and TRBJ2-3, with 14 positions matching TRBD2. Germline CDR1 is SGHTA and CDR2 is FQGNSA. J was trimmed by 6 bases and V by 5 bases; bases with no gene match: 22. This CDR3 is built from 21 residues. CDR3 region: CASSQRLGLAGGSGLADTQYF. CDR3 nucleotide sequence: TGTGCCAGCAGCCAAAGATTAGGACTAGCGGGGGGCTCTGGATTGGCGGATACGCAGTATTTT.

This clonotype occurred a few times. CDR3 region: CASRPRGSEAFF. In DNA, the CDR3 is TGTGCCAGCAGGCCTCGGGGCTCTGAAGCTTTCTTT. The rearrangement uses TRBV12-3 or TRBV12-4 and TRBJ1-1; TRBD1 might be the D (5 bases). V shed 6 bases and J shed 6 bases, with 11 bases lying between them. The CDR3 runs 12 residues.

The table lists this clonotype with many counts. This chain uses TRBV5-1 with TRBJ1-4; possibly TRBD1 for D (6 bases). Trimming cost V 3 bases and J 0 bases, with 12 bases left between them. Germline loops: CDR1 SGHRS, CDR2 YFSETQ. The CDR3 runs 16 residues. The DNA for the CDR3 is TGCGCCAGCAGCTCAGGACAGCCTGCAACTAATGAAAAACTGTTTTTT. It translates to CASSSGQPATNEKLFF.

There are a few counts of this clonotype. The rearrangement joins TRBV2 to TRBJ1-5; 10 bases are a match to TRBD1. The CDR3 totals 15 residues. Germline values: CDR1 SNHLY, CDR2 FYNNEI. V shed 7 bases, J shed 2 bases, and the junction held 5 bases outside the gene matches. The CDR3 loop reads CASKTGGIGNQPQHF. In DNA form, the CDR3 reads TGTGCCAGCAAGACAGGGGGCATTGGCAATCAGCCCCAGCATTTT.

The sample holds a few counts of this clonotype. The chain links TRBV7-2 to TRBJ1-5, with D unresolved. The CDR3 spans 12 residues. The V end was cut by 8 bases, the J end by 8 bases, with 13 bases between. Germline-derived CDR1 and CDR2 are SGHTA and FQGNSA. DNA for the CDR3: TGTGCCAGCGGCCTCCCCGGGGAGCCCCAGCATTTT. This encodes CASGLPGEPQHF.

At least ten counts were recorded for this clonotype. The rearrangement joins TRBV7-2 to TRBJ1-2, with no clear D. Germline-derived CDR1 and CDR2 are SGHTA and FQGNSA. Trimming took off 6 bases at V and 1 base at J, with 18 bases between the two ends. The CDR3 covers 16 residues. CDR3 nucleotide sequence: TGTGCCAGCAGTTTACGTCCTCTTGGGTTTAACTATGGCTACACCTTC. Amino acid sequence: CASSLRPLGFNYGYTF.

The J gene is TRBJ2-1, the V gene TRBV20-1; no definite D call. Per the germline V gene, CDR1 is DFQATT and CDR2 is SNEGSKA (reference sequence). CDR3 length equals 16 residues. Trimming pared 3 bases from V and 0 bases from J, leaving 15 bases between. This chain's CDR3 is CSASGKAYSSYNEQFF. The CDR3 coding sequence is TGCAGTGCTAGTGGAAAAGCCTATAGCTCCTACAATGAGCAGTTCTTC.

This chain uses TRBV12-3 or TRBV12-4 with TRBJ1-5; D remains ambiguous. The CDR3 runs 14 residues. Trimming took off 5 bases at V and 7 bases at J, with 15 bases between the two ends. The CDR3 DNA reads as TGTGCCAGCAGTAAAGGAAGGGTTGGGCAGCCCCAGCATTTT. Its protein product is CASSKGRVGQPQHF.

This clonotype was recorded at least ten times. This chain links TRBV7-2 with TRBJ2-2, with D maybe TRBD1 (6 bases). Between the trimmed V and J ends, which lost 4 bases and 8 bases, there was a span of 17 bases. Germline CDR1 SGHTA, CDR2 FQGNSA. This CDR3 has 15 amino acids. This CDR3 reads CASSYLPTGIGELFF. As DNA, the CDR3 is TGTGCCAGCAGCTACCTCCCCACAGGGATAGGGGAGCTGTTTTTT.

This clonotype appeared a few times. The chain carries TRBV7-6 and TRBJ2-5, with TRBD2 matching 13 bases. There are 16 residues in the CDR3. V shed 4 bases and J 6 bases; nucleotides not matched to a gene: 8. In germline, CDR1 is SGHVS, CDR2 FNYEAQ. In DNA, the CDR3 is TGTGCCAGCAGCTCCATCGGGACTAGCGGGATAAAGACCCAGTACTTC. Protein sequence: CASSSIGTSGIKTQYF. Based on the CDR3 plus reference TRBV7-6 and TRBJ2-5, the full variable domain is GAGVSQSPRYKVTKRGQDVALRCDPISGHVSLYWYRQALGQGPEFLTYFNYEAQQDKSGLPNDRFSAERPEGSISTLTIQRTEQRDSAMYRCASSSIGTSGIKTQYFGPGTRLLVL.

The CDR3 is CASSLNTGTGNTIYF. The CDR3 DNA reads TGTGCCAGCAGCCTCAATACAGGGACTGGAAACACCATATATTTT. The J gene is TRBJ1-3, the V gene TRBV7-6; D is possibly TRBD1 (6 bases). V lost 5 bases and J lost 2, with 13 bases in between. Per the germline V gene, CDR1 is SGHVS and CDR2 is FNYEAQ. This CDR3 has 15 amino acids.

The rearrangement links TRBV11-2 to TRBJ2-6; perhaps TRBD2 as D (6 bases). V gave up 9 bases and J gave up 12 bases, with 24 bases separating them. The CDR3 totals 15 residues. Per germline, CDR1 SGHAT and CDR2 FQNNGV. The CDR3 sequence: CASRALRDSGSVLTF. DNA for the CDR3: TGTGCCAGTAGGGCCCTCCGGGACTCAGGGTCCGTCCTGACTTTC.

The chain uses TRBV12-3 or TRBV12-4 and TRBJ2-7, with D tentatively TRBD1 (6 bases). CDR3 length: 15 residues. V was shortened by 7 bases and J by 2 bases, with 18 bases between the two germline ends. CDR3 sequence (DNA): TGTGCCAGCACTAAATCAGGGGTTAAAGCCTACGAGCAGTACTTC. Encoded protein: CASTKSGVKAYEQYF.

This clonotype appeared a few times. CDR3 DNA: TGTGCCAGCACCACTTCGAGCTCTGGAAACACCATATATTTT. Translation gives CASTTSSSGNTIYF. The genes are TRBV6-1 and TRBJ1-3; D remains ambiguous. From germline, CDR1 is MNHNS and CDR2 SASEGT. The CDR3 length is 14 residues. The V end lost 7 bases, the J end lost 0 bases, and 10 bases lay between the germline ends.

The chain uses TRBV12-3 or TRBV12-4 and TRBJ2-7; 10 nucleotides agree with TRBD2. V lost 3 bases to trimming and J lost 6 bases; unmatched junction nucleotides: 11. This CDR3 has 16 amino acids. The DNA for the CDR3 is TGTGCCAGCAGTTTTAGGCTAGCGGGAGTAAGTACCGAGCAGTACTTC. It encodes CASSFRLAGVSTEQYF.

The J gene is TRBJ2-3, the V gene TRBV12-3 or TRBV12-4; D not certain. The V gene lost 2 bases and the J gene lost 4 bases, with 13 bases spanning the gap. The CDR3 length is 15 residues. The CDR3: CASSLRLADSDTQYF. The CDR3 DNA is TGTGCCAGCAGTTTACGGCTGGCTGATTCAGATACGCAGTATTTT.

V gene TRBV7-2 combines with J gene TRBJ2-1; D assignment may be TRBD1 or TRBD2 (5 bases each). Trimming cost V 3 bases and J 9 bases, with 9 bases left between them. Germline V gene lookup returns CDR1 SGHTA and CDR2 FQGNSA. The CDR3 consists of 12 residues. CDR3 in amino acids: CASSFRGGEQFF. The CDR3 DNA is TGTGCCAGCAGCTTTCGGGGCGGTGAGCAGTTCTTC.

Notes on this clonotype: One junction end does not reproduce the germline sequence, and a read error may be involved. This rearrangement joins TRBV4-1 to TRBJ2-7, with 7 positions matching TRBD1. This CDR3 has 13 amino acids. Germline CDR1 and CDR2: MGHRA and YSYEKL. This CDR3 reads CASSQEGAGEQYF. CDR3 DNA sequence: TGTGCCAGCAGCCAAGAGGGGGCTGGCGAGCAGTACTTC.

The chain's CDR3 is CASKSPGQGAYEQYF. Written as DNA, the CDR3 is TGTGCCAGCAAATCCCCGGGACAGGGAGCCTACGAGCAGTACTTC. The genes are TRBV11-2 and TRBJ2-7, with 9 bases aligning to TRBD1. The germline CDR1 and CDR2 sequences are SGHAT and FQNNGV. Trimming took 7 bases from V and 2 from J; bases not matched to a gene: 9. The CDR3 is 15 residues long.

There are a few counts of this clonotype. The chain combines TRBV5-1 with TRBJ1-1; D gene uncertain. The length of the CDR3 is 14 residues. Germline lookup yields CDR1 SGHRS and CDR2 YFSETQ. V lost 0 bases and J lost 0, with 6 bases in between. For the CDR3, the DNA is TGCGCCAGCAGCTTGGATGCTATGAACACTGAAGCTTTCTTT. It is translated as CASSLDAMNTEAFF.

The gene calls are TRBV9 and TRBJ2-7, with TRBD1 matching over 8 bases. The CDR3 is 15 residues long. V lost 0 bases and J lost 3; bases outside the gene matches: 5. Germline V gives CDR1 SGDLS, CDR2 YYNGEE. The CDR3 region has the DNA TGTGCCAGCAGCGTAGCCCCAGGGGGCCTCTACGAGCAGTACTTC. Protein product: CASSVAPGGLYEQYF.

The chain has TRBV12-3 or TRBV12-4 and TRBJ1-3; D is unresolved. The CDR3 has 19 residues. The V and J ends lost 0 bases and 0 bases respectively, with 18 bases between them. This chain's CDR3 is CASSLALDLYSNSGNTIYF. The CDR3 nucleotides are TGTGCCAGCAGTTTAGCGCTTGATCTATACAGCAACTCTGGAAACACCATATATTTT.

This clonotype turned up a few times. The chain carries TRBV7-8 and TRBJ1-4, with TRBD1 matching 9 bases. V dropped 5 bases and J dropped 3; count of bases not matched to a gene: 1. CDR3 length: 14 amino acids. Germline V gene data show CDR1 as SGHVS and CDR2 as FQNEAQ. In DNA, the CDR3 is TGTGCCAGCAGCCGGGACAGGGCTAATGAAAAACTGTTTTTT. It specifies CASSRDRANEKLFF.

This clonotype was counted a few times. This rearrangement joins TRBV7-8 to TRBJ2-3; 8 bases map to TRBD1. Germline CDR1 SGHVS, CDR2 FQNEAQ. J lost 1 base, V lost 4 bases, and 4 bases had no gene match. The CDR3 length is 15 residues. The CDR3 loop is CASSSDRARTDTQYF. In nucleotides, the CDR3 is TGTGCCAGCAGCTCGGACAGGGCCCGCACAGATACGCAGTATTTT.

This clonotype was seen a few times. DNA of the CDR3: TGTGCCAGCTCGATATTAGCGGCCCCGGGAGGGGAGCTGTTTTTT. It encodes CASSILAAPGGELFF. The chain is built from TRBV7-2 and TRBJ2-2; D is perhaps TRBD2 (6 bases). Trimming removed 8 bases from V and 8 bases from J, with 21 bases in between. Per the germline V gene, CDR1 is SGHTA and CDR2 is FQGNSA. The CDR3 consists of 15 residues.